This TCR beta chain was retrieved from a study of T cell repertoires in cytomegalovirus infection. For the study at large: HLA-B-restricted CMV epitopes that are well studied, plus recently identified HLA-C-restricted ones, were used by the study. TCR beta signatures that were public indicated CMV infection and matching HLA type.

Study-wide points: There were HLA-C-restricted CMV-specific TCR beta clonotypes dominating the ex vivo response. Totalled public TCR beta family frequency picked out people who carried CMV plus the relevant HLA.

MiXCR, applied by TCRdb to the reads, yields one record per CDR3 protein. The sample records about 890,000 distinct CDR3 sequences, approximately 32% being singletons. Concerning this clonotype: The target antigen is unknown.

V was clipped by 3 bases and J by 2 bases, with 12 bases between them. Germline V gene sequence: CDR1 DFQATT, CDR2 SNEGSKA (reference sequence). The CDR3 contains 14 residues. The sequence was obtained from a human donor in good health (CMV status not recorded). Some clones in this sample may be carry-over from other donors' samples. The sequencing used cultured CD8+ T cells from PBMCs, collected from culture after CMV antigen stimulation. This chain joins TRBV20-1 and TRBJ2-3; D call uncertain. The CDR3 here is CSASSPEYTDTQYF. CDR3 sequence (DNA): TGCAGTGCTAGTAGCCCAGAGTACACAGATACGCAGTATTTT.